This T cell receptor beta chain was sequenced during a study of cytomegalovirus exposure and HLA in healthy donors. Notes on this clone: What it recognizes is unknown.

Study outcomes and limitations: Donor immune exposure was known only as CMV serostatus. Overall, 164 TCR beta chains were annotated as cytomegalovirus-associated.

The CDR3 consists of 17 residues. The ends lost 5 bases at V and 3 bases at J; junction bases unmatched: 9. From germline, CDR1 is SEHNR and CDR2 FQNEAQ (reference sequence). Use of 60 Vbeta and 13 Jbeta primers characterized the PCR. In the original analysis: There were around 78 million unique TCR beta chains by a later count, and some 10 million of them were shared. The data were produced by immunoSEQ multiplex PCR, yet TCRdb's version contains in-frame clones alone and is incomplete. The V and J calls and the clone size are those of that table, but D and trimming were determined from the DNA. The table lists about 110,000 clones, roughly two thirds of them singletons.

V and J are TRBV7-9 and TRBJ2-1, with 11 nucleotides matching TRBD2. This clonotype was sampled from a man in his forties in good health and CMV-seronegative. The source material was PBMCs. The CDR3 nucleotides read TGTGCCAGCAGCCCTAATAGCGGGGGGGCCGTCTACAATGAGCAGTTCTTC. It encodes CASSPNSGGAVYNEQFF.